This TCR beta chain was profiled in a study of T cell repertoires in cytomegalovirus infection. Study context: Matching HLA type and CMV infection were both indicated by public TCR beta signatures.

Each CDR3 protein gets one entry after TCRdb re-called the reads with MiXCR. Among around 170,000 distinct CDR3 sequences, 15% to 20% were seen once, and the ten largest hold roughly 20%. Sequencing was done on a sample of CD8+ T cells from PBMCs. The source of this sequence is a human donor in good health (CMV status not recorded). Some clones in this sample may be carry-over from other donors' samples.

This chain's CDR3 is CASKGQGHYGYTF. The CDR3, as DNA: TGTGCCAGCAAGGGACAGGGACACTATGGCTACACCTTC. The chain links TRBV27 to TRBJ1-2; TRBD1 matches 9 bases. Germline V gene sequence: CDR1 MNHEY, CDR2 SMNVEV (reference sequence). The CDR3 is 13 residues long. After removal of 7 bases from V and 3 bases from J, the junction contained 3 bases not matched to a gene.